The 6 T cell receptor beta chains presented below share a single source sample, sequenced in a study of T cell changes during pregnancy in multiple sclerosis. Sequenced by immunoSEQ multiplex PCR; TCRdb stores in-frame clones only, minus some. The sample includes approximately 100,000 clones, around 91% of them seen just once. The starting material was peripheral blood, obtained after pregnancy. These receptors were collected from a female donor with multiple sclerosis, enrolled in a pregnancy study.

The V gene is TRBV6-1, the J gene TRBJ2-7, with TRBD1 matching 7 bases. With 3 bases clipped from V and 7 bases from J, the junction kept 12 bases outside the gene matches. The CDR3 is 15 amino acids. The germline V gene has CDR1 MNHNS and CDR2 SASEGT. The CDR3 is CASSDPRDSREEQYF. As DNA, the CDR3 is TGTGCCAGCAGTGACCCAAGGGACAGTCGTGAAGAGCAGTACTTC.

The chain links TRBV9 to TRBJ2-2, with 11 bases lining up with TRBD1. CDR3 length equals 17 residues. The trim removed 4 bases at V and 4 bases at J, leaving 9 bases unmatched. Germline CDR1 SGDLS, CDR2 YYNGEE. The DNA for the CDR3 is TGTGCCAGCAGCACTCGGACAGGGGGCGCCGGCACCGGGGAGCTGTTTTTT. This translates into CASSTRTGGAGTGELFF.

This clone was seen a single time. This chain connects TRBV27 to TRBJ1-5; D not certain. Germline loops: CDR1 MNHEY, CDR2 SMNVEV (reference sequence). The CDR3 extends over 14 amino acids. V lost 3 bases, J lost 4 bases, and 10 bases lay in between. CDR3: CASSLASYNQPQHF. In DNA form, the CDR3 reads TGTGCCAGCAGTTTGGCTTCTTATAATCAGCCCCAGCATTTT.

This clone appeared a single time. The chain carries TRBV5-4 and TRBJ1-5, with 10 bases that match TRBD1. J gave up 4 bases and V 3 bases, and 4 bases lay outside the gene matches. The germline CDR1 and CDR2 sequences are SGHNT and YYREEE (reference sequence). This CDR3 comprises 15 residues. DNA of the CDR3: TGTGCCAGCAGCTCGGGACAGGGGAGGAATCAGCCCCAGCATTTT. This encodes CASSSGQGRNQPQHF.

The chain couples TRBV7-3 to TRBJ2-3; the D is unclear. Trimming removed 3 bases from V and 3 bases from J, with 7 bases in between. The germline V gene encodes CDR1 SGHTA and CDR2 FQGTGA. The CDR3 extends over 13 amino acids. In nucleotides, the CDR3 is TGTGCCAGCAGCTTTACGGGTACAGATACGCAGTATTTT. Translation: CASSFTGTDTQYF.

This clone was seen just once. This chain uses TRBV7-9 with TRBJ2-3, with TRBD2 identical over 10 bases. Germline V lookup: CDR1 SEHNR, CDR2 FQNEAQ (reference sequence). This CDR3 has 14 residues. V shed 3 bases and J 10 bases; nucleotides not matched to a gene: 7. As DNA, the CDR3 is TGTGCCAGCAGCTTTACTAGCGGGGTCGAGTCGCAGTATTTT. Protein product: CASSFTSGVESQYF.